The 8 T cell receptor beta chains below all came from one sample that was sequenced in a study of blood T cell repertoires in COVID-19. Only in-frame clones appear in the TCRdb table, and some are missing; sequencing was by immunoSEQ multiplex PCR. Of about 75,000 clones listed, approximately 90% are singletons. The material sequenced was peripheral blood. Every receptor here comes from a human donor in a cohort sampled during active COVID-19.

This clone was observed a handful of times. The chain is built from TRBV28 and TRBJ2-1; tentatively, D is TRBD2 (6 bases). CDR3 length equals 13 residues. Deletions cut 8 bases from V and 0 bases from J, with 8 bases between. The germline gives CDR1 MDHEN, CDR2 SYDVKM. DNA of the CDR3: TGTGCCAGCGGGACTTTCTCCTACAATGAGCAGTTCTTC. It specifies CASGTFSYNEQFF.

The chain combines TRBV6-5 with TRBJ2-1; 12 bases line up with TRBD2. The CDR3 is made up of 14 amino acids. In germline, CDR1 is MNHEY, CDR2 SVGAGI. Trimming cost V 8 bases and J 2 bases; bases outside gene matches: 1. The CDR3 nucleotides read TGTGCCAGCCGGACTAGCGGGACCTACAATGAGCAGTTCTTC. Amino acids: CASRTSGTYNEQFF.

The chain uses TRBV10-3 and TRBJ2-1; TRBD2 matches 12 bases. The germline CDR1 and CDR2 sequences are ENHRY and SYGVKD. V dropped 11 bases and J dropped 6; count of bases not matched to a gene: 14. This CDR3 is 16 amino acids long. The CDR3 nucleotides are TGTGCCTCTGGACTAGCGGGGATGGGAAGGGGCAATGAGCAGTTCTTC. Translated, it gives CASGLAGMGRGNEQFF.

The J gene is TRBJ2-7, the V gene TRBV5-6; weak D call: TRBD2 (6 bases). This CDR3 contains 14 residues. The germline V gene encodes CDR1 SGHDT and CDR2 YYEEEE. V dropped 4 bases and J dropped 7 bases, with 18 bases sitting between them. In DNA form, the CDR3 reads TGTGCCAGCAGCCTCGGGACTTTAAGTCGGGAGCAGTACTTC. Amino acid sequence: CASSLGTLSREQYF.

This clone was picked up one time. The chain recombines TRBV29-1 with TRBJ2-4; no clear D. V dropped 7 bases and J dropped 0 bases, with 10 bases sitting between them. Germline V gene data show CDR1 as SQVTM and CDR2 as ANQGSEA. This CDR3 contains 13 residues. The CDR3 nucleotides are TGCAGCGCCATTAACTTAGCCAAAAACATTCAGTACTTC. Translated, it gives CSAINLAKNIQYF. The variable domain in full, completed from reference TRBV29-1 and TRBJ2-4, reads SAVISQKPSRDICQRGTSLTIQCQVDSQVTMMFWYRQQPGQSLTLIATANQGSEATYESGFVIDKFPISRPNLTFSTLTVSNMSPEDSSIYLCSAINLAKNIQYFGAGTRLSVL.

The V and J genes are TRBV5-4 and TRBJ2-1; 10 bases align to TRBD2. V was clipped by 4 bases and J by 8 bases; unmatched bases: 15. Looked up from germline, CDR1 is SGHNT and CDR2 is YYREEE (reference sequence). CDR3 length equals 17 residues. The CDR3 loop is CASSGGLAGARVDEQFF. Written as DNA, the CDR3 is TGTGCCAGCAGCGGAGGCCTAGCGGGAGCTCGTGTCGATGAGCAGTTCTTC.

J is TRBJ2-2 and V is TRBV27, with TRBD2 identical over 8 bases. CDR1 and CDR2 from the germline V gene are MNHEY and SMNVEV (reference sequence). After removal of 2 bases from V and 1 base from J, the junction contained 0 bases not matched to a gene. The CDR3 totals 15 residues. CDR3 nucleotide sequence: TGTGCCAGCAGTTTAAGCGGGAGGAACACCGGGGAGCTGTTTTTT. Its protein product is CASSLSGRNTGELFF.

The gene calls are TRBV11-2 and TRBJ1-6; 10 bases agree with TRBD1. The CDR3 is 14 amino acids. J gave up 10 bases and V 4 bases, and 4 bases lay outside the gene matches. Germline values: CDR1 SGHAT, CDR2 FQNNGV. The CDR3 sequence is CASSSTDRGSPLHF. CDR3 DNA: TGTGCCAGCAGCTCCACGGACAGGGGGTCACCCCTCCACTTT.